This TCR beta chain comes out of a study of shared T cell receptors in the human thymus. Measured with immunoSEQ multiplex PCR; TCRdb has only the in-frame clones, and not every one. Here the sample spans about 380,000 clones, about 95% being singletons. This CDR3 contains 17 residues. V was trimmed by 1 base and J by 0 bases, leaving 16 bases between them. Germline CDR1 and CDR2: KGHSH and LQKENI. The specimen was thymocytes. The chain combines TRBV18 with TRBJ2-7, with TRBD2 as a possible D gene (6 bases). This receptor was obtained from a human donor. The CDR3 DNA sequence: TGTGCCAGCTCACCACACCCTGGGGGGTGGAGCTCCTACGAGCAGTACTTC. Protein sequence: CASSPHPGGWSSYEQYF.